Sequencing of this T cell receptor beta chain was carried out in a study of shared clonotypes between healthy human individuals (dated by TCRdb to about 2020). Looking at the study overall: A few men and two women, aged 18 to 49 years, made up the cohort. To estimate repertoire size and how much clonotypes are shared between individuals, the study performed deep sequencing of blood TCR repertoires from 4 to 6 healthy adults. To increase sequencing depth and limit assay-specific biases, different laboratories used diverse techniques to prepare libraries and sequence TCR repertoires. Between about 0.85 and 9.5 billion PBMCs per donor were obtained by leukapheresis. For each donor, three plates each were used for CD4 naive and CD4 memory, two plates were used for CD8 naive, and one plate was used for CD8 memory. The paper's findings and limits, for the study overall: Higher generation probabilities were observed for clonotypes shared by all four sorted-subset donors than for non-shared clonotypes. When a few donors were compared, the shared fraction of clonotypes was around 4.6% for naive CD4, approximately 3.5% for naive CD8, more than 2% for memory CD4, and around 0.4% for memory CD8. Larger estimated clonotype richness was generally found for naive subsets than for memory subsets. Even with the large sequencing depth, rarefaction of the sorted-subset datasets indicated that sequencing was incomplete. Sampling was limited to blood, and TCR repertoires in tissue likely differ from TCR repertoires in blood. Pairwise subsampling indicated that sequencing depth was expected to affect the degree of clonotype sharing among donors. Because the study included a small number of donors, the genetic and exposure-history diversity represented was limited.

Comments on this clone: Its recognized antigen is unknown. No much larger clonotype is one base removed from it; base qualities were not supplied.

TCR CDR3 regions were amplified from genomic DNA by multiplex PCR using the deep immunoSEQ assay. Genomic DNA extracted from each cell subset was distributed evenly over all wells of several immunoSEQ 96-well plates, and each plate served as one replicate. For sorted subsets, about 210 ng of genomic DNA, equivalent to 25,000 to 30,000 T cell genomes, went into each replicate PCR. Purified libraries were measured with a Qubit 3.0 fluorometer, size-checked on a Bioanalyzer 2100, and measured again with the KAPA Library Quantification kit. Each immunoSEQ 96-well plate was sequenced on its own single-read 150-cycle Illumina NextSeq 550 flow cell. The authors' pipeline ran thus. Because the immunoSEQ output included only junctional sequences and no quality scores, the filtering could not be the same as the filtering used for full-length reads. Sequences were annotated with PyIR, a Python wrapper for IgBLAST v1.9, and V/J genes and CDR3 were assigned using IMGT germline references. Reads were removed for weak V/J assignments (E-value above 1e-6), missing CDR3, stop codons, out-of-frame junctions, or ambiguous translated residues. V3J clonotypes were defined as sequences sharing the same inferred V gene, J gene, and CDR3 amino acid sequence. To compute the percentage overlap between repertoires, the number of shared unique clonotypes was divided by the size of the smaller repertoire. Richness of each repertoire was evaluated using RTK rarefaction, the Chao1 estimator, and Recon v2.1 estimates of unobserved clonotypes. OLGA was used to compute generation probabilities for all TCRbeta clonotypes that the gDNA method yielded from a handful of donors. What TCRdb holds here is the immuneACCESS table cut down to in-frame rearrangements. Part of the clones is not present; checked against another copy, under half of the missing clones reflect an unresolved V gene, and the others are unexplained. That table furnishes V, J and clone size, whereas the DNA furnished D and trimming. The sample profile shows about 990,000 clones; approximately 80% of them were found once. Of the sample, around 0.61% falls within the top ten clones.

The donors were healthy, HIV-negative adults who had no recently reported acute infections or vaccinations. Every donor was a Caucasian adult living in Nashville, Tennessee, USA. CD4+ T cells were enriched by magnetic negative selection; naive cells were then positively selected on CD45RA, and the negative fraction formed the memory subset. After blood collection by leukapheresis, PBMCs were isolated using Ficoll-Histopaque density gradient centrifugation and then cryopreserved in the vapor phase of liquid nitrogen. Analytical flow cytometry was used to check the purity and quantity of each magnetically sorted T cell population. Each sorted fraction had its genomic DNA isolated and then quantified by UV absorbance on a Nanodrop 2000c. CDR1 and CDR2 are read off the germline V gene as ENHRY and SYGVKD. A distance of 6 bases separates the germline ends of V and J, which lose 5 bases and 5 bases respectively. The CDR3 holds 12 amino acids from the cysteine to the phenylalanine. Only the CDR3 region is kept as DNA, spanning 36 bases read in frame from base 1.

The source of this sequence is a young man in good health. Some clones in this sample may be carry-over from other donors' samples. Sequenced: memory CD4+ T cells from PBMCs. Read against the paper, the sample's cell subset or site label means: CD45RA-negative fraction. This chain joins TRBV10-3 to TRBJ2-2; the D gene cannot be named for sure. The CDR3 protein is CAISTVTGELFF. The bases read TGTGCCATCAGTACAGTTACCGGGGAGCTGTTTTTT.